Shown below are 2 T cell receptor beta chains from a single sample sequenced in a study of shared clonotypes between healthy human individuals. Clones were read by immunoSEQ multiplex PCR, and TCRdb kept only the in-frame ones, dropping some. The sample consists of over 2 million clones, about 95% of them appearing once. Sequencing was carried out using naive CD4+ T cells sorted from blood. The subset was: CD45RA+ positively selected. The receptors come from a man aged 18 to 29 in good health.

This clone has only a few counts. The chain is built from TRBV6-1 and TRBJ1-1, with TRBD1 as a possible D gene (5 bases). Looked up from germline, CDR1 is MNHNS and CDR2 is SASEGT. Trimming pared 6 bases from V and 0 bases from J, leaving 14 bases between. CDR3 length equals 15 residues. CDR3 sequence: CASSPMTEMNTEAFF. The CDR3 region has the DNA TGTGCCAGCAGCCCGATGACAGAAATGAACACTGAAGCTTTCTTT.

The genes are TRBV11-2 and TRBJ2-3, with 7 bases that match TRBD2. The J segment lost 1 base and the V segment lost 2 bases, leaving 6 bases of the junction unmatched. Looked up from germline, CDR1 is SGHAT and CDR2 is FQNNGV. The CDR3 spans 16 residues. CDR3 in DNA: TGTGCCAGCAGCTTAAGGGGCCGGGGGGGCACAGATACGCAGTATTTT. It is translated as CASSLRGRGGTDTQYF. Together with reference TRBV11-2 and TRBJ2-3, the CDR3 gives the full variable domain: EAGVAQSPRYKIIEKRQSVAFWCNPISGHATLYWYQQILGQGPKLLIQFQNNGVVDDSQLPKDRFSAERLKGVDSTLKIQPAKLEDSAVYLCASSLRGRGGTDTQYFGPGTRLTVL.